This entry lists 26 T cell receptor beta chains sequenced from one sample in a study of response to subunit inactivated influenza vaccine. A single record per CDR3 protein comes from TCRdb applying MiXCR to the RT-PCR reads. The sample includes approximately 530,000 distinct CDR3 sequences, more than 7% of them seen just once. The sequences come from PBMCs from blood, collected less than 30 months after vaccination. The receptors were gathered from a man between 50 and 75 years old who received an inactivated influenza vaccine.

This clonotype was detected many times. V and J are TRBV5-1 and TRBJ2-3; D not certain. Germline V gene sequence: CDR1 SGHRS, CDR2 YFSETQ. The CDR3 runs to 15 residues. The germline V and J ends were trimmed by 3 bases and 0 bases, with 11 bases remaining between them. DNA of the CDR3: TGCGCCAGCAGCTACGCAATATCTAGCACAGATACGCAGTATTTT. Translating it yields CASSYAISSTDTQYF.

This clonotype occurred a few times. This sequence joins TRBV15 and TRBJ1-3; no definite D call. Germline lookup yields CDR1 LNHNV and CDR2 YYDKDF (reference sequence). The V end was cut by 6 bases, the J end by 4 bases, with 7 bases between. The CDR3 extends over 12 amino acids. The CDR3: CATRKQGNTIYF. CDR3 DNA: TGTGCCACCAGAAAACAGGGAAACACCATATATTTT.

This clonotype was recorded at least ten times. The J gene is TRBJ2-2, the V gene TRBV4-2; maybe TRBD2 (5 bases). The CDR3 is 18 amino acids. Germline CDR1 reads LGHNA; CDR2 reads YNFKEQ. V was clipped by 2 bases and J by 2 bases, with 18 bases between them. The CDR3 spells CASSQRFSGGGNTGELFF. The CDR3 DNA follows: TGTGCCAGCAGCCAACGGTTTTCGGGCGGAGGTAACACCGGGGAGCTGTTTTTT.

CDR3 protein: CASSQDKGNEQFF. CDR3 nucleotides: TGTGCCAGCAGCCAAGATAAAGGCAATGAGCAGTTCTTC. This chain joins TRBV3-1 and TRBJ2-1; D gene unclear. This CDR3 comprises 13 residues. Germline-derived CDR1 and CDR2 are LGHDT and YNNKEL (reference sequence). Between the trimmed V and J ends, which lost 0 bases and 6 bases, there was a span of 6 bases.

For this clonotype: A much larger clone is a single base away; this may be a read error. V and J are TRBV20-1 and TRBJ1-1, with 7 bases matching TRBD1. This CDR3 is 15 amino acids long. Germline CDR1 reads DFQATT; CDR2 reads SNEGSKA (reference sequence). CDR3 nucleotide sequence: TGCTGTGCTAGAGATCCCCGACAGGGTGGTACTGAAGCTTTCTTT. This sequence encodes CCARDPRQGGTEAFF.

This clonotype was seen at least ten times. This chain uses TRBV20-1 with TRBJ2-3; 7 bases fit TRBD1. Germline trimming cut 0 bases from V and 6 bases from J; bases unmatched to any gene: 9. Germline loops: CDR1 DFQATT, CDR2 SNEGSKA (reference sequence). The CDR3 length is 15 residues. The CDR3 protein is CSARDLIGGMDTQYF. Here the CDR3 DNA reads TGCAGTGCTAGAGATTTGATAGGGGGCATGGATACGCAGTATTTT.

The J gene is TRBJ1-4, the V gene TRBV27; 9 nucleotides match TRBD1. V lost 0 bases, J lost 7 bases, and 18 bases stayed unmatched. This CDR3 comprises 20 residues. CDR1 is MNHEY, CDR2 SMNVEV, per germline (reference sequence). CDR3 protein: CASSLSSPGQGLREVEKLFF. The CDR3 DNA follows: TGTGCCAGCAGTTTATCATCTCCGGGACAGGGATTGCGTGAAGTTGAAAAACTGTTTTTT.

This chain joins TRBV29-1 and TRBJ2-3, with 13 bases lining up with TRBD2. The V gene end was trimmed by 0 bases and the J gene end by 0 bases; junction bases not matched to a gene: 18. Germline V gene lookup returns CDR1 SQVTM and CDR2 ANQGSEA. The CDR3 spans 22 residues. DNA of the CDR3: TGCAGCGTTGAAGATCCTATTACTAAAGGACTAGCGGGAGCCCCTAGCACAGATACGCAGTATTTT. Amino acid sequence: CSVEDPITKGLAGAPSTDTQYF.

This clonotype occurred a few times. V is TRBV10-3 and J is TRBJ2-1; D possibly corresponds to TRBD1 (5 bases). Trimming stripped 1 base from V and 9 bases from J, with 19 bases between. The CDR3 length is 16 residues. Germline CDR1 ENHRY, CDR2 SYGVKD. The CDR3, as DNA: TGTGCCATCAGTGAGTTAAGCAGCAGGGTTAGTAGTGAGCAGTTCTTC. Translating it yields CAISELSSRVSSEQFF.

This clonotype was seen repeatedly, ten times or more. The genes are TRBV4-1 and TRBJ2-3, with D possibly TRBD1 on 5 matching bases. Trimming cost V 0 bases and J 6 bases, with 13 bases left between them. The CDR3 is 15 residues long. The germline V gene has CDR1 MGHRA and CDR2 YSYEKL. The CDR3 sequence: CASSQEWTWADTQYF. The CDR3 nucleotides read TGCGCCAGCAGCCAAGAGTGGACATGGGCGGATACGCAGTATTTT.

The table lists this clonotype with a few counts. The gene calls are TRBV5-6 and TRBJ2-5; D uncertain. V lost 0 bases to trimming and J lost 5 bases, with 8 bases between them. The CDR3 spans 13 residues. CDR1 is SGHDT and CDR2 is YYEEEE in the germline V gene. DNA for the CDR3: TGTGCCAGCAGCTTGGCCAGCATGGAGACCCAGTACTTC. Translated: CASSLASMETQYF.

The sample holds a few counts of this clonotype. The V and J genes are TRBV6-1 and TRBJ1-2, with 7 bases matching TRBD1. Losses at the gene ends were 6 bases for V and 6 bases for J; bases not matched to a gene: 7. Germline CDR1 and CDR2: MNHNS and SASEGT. The CDR3 sequence is 13 residues long. This CDR3 is CASRIEGAHGYTF. The CDR3 bases are TGTGCCAGCAGAATCGAGGGGGCACATGGCTACACCTTC.

In its sample, this clonotype was seen many times. This rearrangement joins TRBV6-5 to TRBJ2-1; TRBD1 is a possible D gene (5 bases). Germline V gene lookup returns CDR1 MNHEY and CDR2 SVGAGI. V lost 1 base and J 0 bases, leaving 16 bases between the germline ends. The CDR3 is made up of 18 amino acids. The CDR3 DNA reads TGTGCCAGCAGTTACTGGGGCTTCGGTAGGGGCTCCTACAATGAGCAGTTCTTC. It yields the protein CASSYWGFGRGSYNEQFF.

This clonotype has only a few counts. The chain has TRBV19 and TRBJ2-3, with D unclear. The length of the CDR3 is 15 residues. Trimming stripped 3 bases from V and 3 bases from J, with 13 bases between. Germline loops: CDR1 LNHDA, CDR2 SQIVND (reference sequence). CDR3 protein: CASSIVLSQTDTQYF. The CDR3 DNA is TGTGCCAGTAGTATCGTCCTGAGCCAAACAGATACGCAGTATTTT.

The chain has TRBV21-1 and TRBJ1-1; the listed D gene, TRBD1, was not tested against the DNA. TRBV21-1 corresponds to a pseudogene. The CDR3 loop spans 14 amino acids. DNA of the CDR3: TGTGCCAGCAGATTAAAGACCGGGGACACTGAAGCTTTCTTT. This sequence encodes CASRLKTGDTEAFF.

The rearrangement joins TRBV12-3 or TRBV12-4 to TRBJ2-2; D might be TRBD1 (5 bases). The CDR3 is made up of 16 amino acids. Trimming left V 2 bases short and J 0 bases short, with 10 bases between. In nucleotides, the CDR3 is TGTGCCAGCAGTTTACAGGGCCCCCCGAACACCGGGGAGCTGTTTTTT. The encoded protein is CASSLQGPPNTGELFF.

V gene TRBV20-1 combines with J gene TRBJ1-4, with D hard to call. The CDR3 has 14 residues. Germline lookup yields CDR1 DFQATT and CDR2 SNEGSKA (reference sequence). V was shortened by 3 bases and J by 5 bases, with 13 bases between the two germline ends. CDR3 DNA: TGCAGTGCTAGTGGCCCGCGGTGGAATGAAAAACTGTTTTTT. Its protein is CSASGPRWNEKLFF.

V usage is TRBV7-2 and J usage is TRBJ1-1, with D tentatively TRBD1 (5 bases). This CDR3 has 15 residues. Trimming stripped 3 bases from V and 0 bases from J, with 11 bases between. Germline CDR1 and CDR2: SGHTA and FQGNSA. The CDR3 loop reads CASSLNGGVNTEAFF. As DNA, the CDR3 is TGTGCCAGCAGCTTGAACGGGGGGGTGAACACTGAAGCTTTCTTT.

This clonotype was seen a handful of times. The rearrangement joins TRBV11-3 to TRBJ2-2; no clear D. The CDR3 sequence is 15 residues long. The germline V gene encodes CDR1 SGHNT and CDR2 YENEEA. V lost 3 bases and J lost 1, with 9 bases in between. CDR3 in DNA: TGTGCCAGCAGCTTGGAGAGACAGAACACCGGGGAGCTGTTTTTT. This sequence encodes CASSLERQNTGELFF.

This clonotype was picked up a small number of times. The V and J genes are TRBV5-1 and TRBJ1-5, with TRBD1 matching 7 bases. This CDR3 comprises 15 residues. Unmatched junction bases numbered 9, after V lost 3 bases and J lost 6 bases. Germline CDR1 reads SGHRS; CDR2 reads YFSETQ. CDR3 in amino acids: CASSSSGGRGQPQHF. CDR3 nucleotide sequence: TGCGCCAGCAGCTCGTCAGGGGGACGGGGTCAGCCCCAGCATTTT.

This clonotype was observed many times. The chain is built from TRBV23-1 and TRBJ1-2; possible D gene TRBD1, 5 bases. Being an ORF, TRBV23-1 has a function that is uncertain. V was trimmed by 6 bases and J by 14 bases, leaving 13 bases between them. This CDR3 is built from 10 residues. The CDR3 DNA reads as TGCGCCAGCAGCAGAACGGGGGAGACCTTC. It is translated as CASSRTGETF.

This clonotype has only a few counts. It may be a read error: a sequence one base away is much more abundant. This chain joins TRBV5-1 and TRBJ2-7; perhaps TRBD2 as D (7 bases). Deletions cut 4 bases from V and 12 bases from J, with 14 bases between. CDR1 and CDR2 from the germline V gene are SGHRS and YFSETQ. The CDR3 spans 11 residues. The DNA of the CDR3 is TGCGCCAGCAGCCGGGGGGCCCTATCGTACTTC. Its translation is CASSRGALSYF.

There are a few counts of this clonotype. The rearrangement uses TRBV11-3 and TRBJ2-2; D unclear. The CDR3 covers 13 residues. V dropped 0 bases and J dropped 6 bases, with 5 bases sitting between them. The V gene's germline CDR1 is SGHNT and CDR2 YENEEA. CDR3 region: CASSLDNPGELFF. In DNA form, the CDR3 reads TGTGCCAGCAGCTTAGATAATCCCGGGGAGCTGTTTTTT.

This clonotype came up many times. V is TRBV7-2 and J is TRBJ2-3; D remains ambiguous. The CDR3 covers 13 residues. V lost 0 bases to trimming and J lost 2 bases, with 3 bases between them. Germline V gene data show CDR1 as SGHTA and CDR2 as FQGNSA. The CDR3 DNA follows: TGTGCCAGCAGCTTAGCGACCACAGATACGCAGTATTTT. Its translation is CASSLATTDTQYF.

J is TRBJ2-7 and V is TRBV20-1, with D perhaps TRBD1 (7 bases). CDR1 and CDR2 (germline): DFQATT, SNEGSKA (reference sequence). The V end was cut by 6 bases, the J end by 5 bases, with 20 bases between. The CDR3 extends over 14 amino acids. DNA of the CDR3: TGCAGTGCCAGCAGGGGGGCCCCGGGGGACGAGCAGTACTTC. Translating gives CSASRGAPGDEQYF.

The chain is built from TRBV28 and TRBJ1-2, with unresolved D. This CDR3 comprises 15 residues. Deletions cut 3 bases from V and 4 bases from J, with 15 bases between. The germline V gene encodes CDR1 MDHEN and CDR2 SYDVKM. The CDR3 is CASSFLVRPSYGYTF. The CDR3 DNA is TGTGCCAGCAGTTTTTTAGTCAGGCCGTCCTATGGCTACACCTTC.